These T cell receptor beta chains were read from a single sample in a study of T cell repertoires in cytomegalovirus infection. No cognate antigen is known for these TCRs. TCRdb itself ran the reads through MiXCR, one entry per CDR3 protein. The sample includes around 99,000 distinct CDR3 sequences, 25% to 35% of them seen just once. The specimen comprised CD8+ T cells from cultured PBMCs, sampled from culture after CMV antigen stimulation. The receptors come from a human donor in good health (CMV status not recorded). Some clones in this sample may be carry-over from other donors' samples. Both conserved end residues are part of each CDR3. A D gene is named only where the DNA matches it firmly. Expanded clones are given a class, and other clones once, few, many or no size at all.

CDR3 DNA,CDR3 protein,J gene,V gene,clone size,D gene
TGTGCCAGCAGCCTCACTAGCGGGGGGGCTGGGGAGCAGTTCTTC,CASSLTSGGAGEQFF,TRBJ2-1,TRBV11-2,.,TRBD2
TGTGCCAGCAGCTCGAACCCGGGGGGATCCTACAATGAGCAGTTCTTC,CASSSNPGGSYNEQFF,TRBJ2-1,TRBV11-2,few,TRBD2
TGTGCCAGCAGCTTGGGGGGATACATTCAGTACTTC,CASSLGGYIQYF,TRBJ2-4,TRBV5-4,.,.
TGTGCCAGCACCCCCTCGACGGGGTACTATGGCTACACCTTC,CASTPSTGYYGYTF,TRBJ1-2,TRBV27,few,.
TGTGCCAGCAGTCCCGGGACACCTACCGGGGAGCTGTTTTTT,CASSPGTPTGELFF,TRBJ2-2,TRBV27,.,.
TGTGCCAGCAGCTTAGGCTCGGGGGGGCGGGAGACCCAGTACTTC,CASSLGSGGRETQYF,TRBJ2-5,TRBV7-6,.,TRBD2
TGTGCCAGCAGCCTCGGGGGGCGGGAAAAACTGTTTTTT,CASSLGGREKLFF,TRBJ1-4,TRBV28,.,.
TGTGCCAGCAGCTGGGGGGTAAATCAGCCCCAGCATTTT,CASSWGVNQPQHF,TRBJ1-5,TRBV27,few,.
TGTGCCAGCAGTCGGAAAACGGGGGATAGCAATCAGCCCCAGCATTTT,CASSRKTGDSNQPQHF,TRBJ1-5,TRBV2,.,.
TGTGCCAGCAGCCGGGAAGGCGAGCAGTACTTC,CASSREGEQYF,TRBJ2-7,TRBV11-3,few,.
TGTGCCAGTAGTATTTGGGGGATCGGGGAGCTGTTTTTT,CASSIWGIGELFF,TRBJ2-2,TRBV19,.,.
TGTGCCAGCAGTCACCTCCGGGACTTTCTGGGCACTGAAGCTTTCTTT,CASSHLRDFLGTEAFF,TRBJ1-1,TRBV6-6,few,.
TGTGCCAGCAGCCTCACGGGGGGTTGGGATGAGCAGTTCTTC,CASSLTGGWDEQFF,TRBJ2-1,TRBV12-3/TRBV12-4,many,TRBD2
TGTGCCAGTAGGGTAGACAGGGGTAATCAGCCCCAGCATTTT,CASRVDRGNQPQHF,TRBJ1-5,TRBV19,.,TRBD1
TGCGCCAGCAGCCAAGATCTTATGACTAGCGGGGGGGCCTTCGGAGAGACCCAGTACTTC,CASSQDLMTSGGAFGETQYF,TRBJ2-5,TRBV4-1,.,TRBD2
TGTGCCAGCAGCTTAGCTGGCAGCGCCTACGAGCAGTACTTC,CASSLAGSAYEQYF,TRBJ2-7,TRBV5-6,many,.
TGTGCCAGCAGTTACGCGGGGGATGACAATGAGCAGTTCTTC,CASSYAGDDNEQFF,TRBJ2-1,TRBV6-5,.,TRBD2
TGTGCCAGCAGCCGGGGACAGGGCAGCAATGAGCAGTTCTTC,CASSRGQGSNEQFF,TRBJ2-1,TRBV6-2/TRBV6-3,.,TRBD1
TGTGCCAGCAGCTCCTCCGGTGGAGCGGGGGGCACAGATACGCAGTATTTT,CASSSSGGAGGTDTQYF,TRBJ2-3,TRBV13,.,TRBD2
TGTGCCAGCAGTTACACACAGGGGAGCAATCAGCCCCAGCATTTT,CASSYTQGSNQPQHF,TRBJ1-5,TRBV6-8,.,TRBD1
TGTGCCAGCGGGCCTGGACAGGTTCCTAATCCCTATGGCTACACCTTC,CASGPGQVPNPYGYTF,TRBJ1-2,TRBV27,few,TRBD1
TGTGCCAGCAGCCAGCCGAGTTCCAATGAGCAGTTCTTC,CASSQPSSNEQFF,TRBJ2-1,TRBV7-9,many,.
TGTGCCAGCACCTCAGGGGGCCGGGGCTACACCTTC,CASTSGGRGYTF,TRBJ1-2,TRBV6-5,few,TRBD1
TGTGCCAGCAGTGGGCCGAGCCCCGTTAACTATGGCTACACCTTC,CASSGPSPVNYGYTF,TRBJ1-2,TRBV12-3/TRBV12-4,many,.
TGTGCCAGCAGTGGGACTAGCGGGCCCCCCTACGAGCAGTACTTC,CASSGTSGPPYEQYF,TRBJ2-7,TRBV2,.,TRBD2
TGCGCCAGCAGCGCAGCCGGGGACAGGGGAACAGATACGCAGTATTTT,CASSAAGDRGTDTQYF,TRBJ2-3,TRBV4-1,few,TRBD1
TGCGCCAGCAGCTCACCCGGGACAGGGGCCGTCGAGCAGTACTTC,CASSSPGTGAVEQYF,TRBJ2-7,TRBV5-1,.,TRBD1
TGTGCCAGCTCAACCAACAATGAGCAGTTCTTC,CASSTNNEQFF,TRBJ2-1,TRBV12-3/TRBV12-4,.,.
TGTGCCAGCACCCTTGGGATGAACACTGAAGCTTTCTTT,CASTLGMNTEAFF,TRBJ1-1,TRBV12-3/TRBV12-4,few,.
TGTGCCAGCAGCCCGCCGGGACAGGGGGCTCCCTACGAGCAGTACTTC,CASSPPGQGAPYEQYF,TRBJ2-7,TRBV7-9,many,TRBD1
TGTGCCAGCAGTTTAGTAGTTTTAGCCAGCACAGATACGCAGTATTTT,CASSLVVLASTDTQYF,TRBJ2-3,TRBV12-3/TRBV12-4,.,.
TGTGCCAGCAGCCAGAGCTACGAGCAGTACTTC,CASSQSYEQYF,TRBJ2-7,TRBV14,few,.
TGTGCCAGCAGTTCTGTCCTTTCACCCCTCCACTTT,CASSSVLSPLHF,TRBJ1-6,TRBV2,.,.
TGCGCCAGCAGCCAAGGACTAGCCCCAGATACGCAGTATTTT,CASSQGLAPDTQYF,TRBJ2-3,TRBV4-1,.,TRBD2
TGTGCCAGTAGTATATCCGGGACTAGAGTCAATGAGCAGTTCTTC,CASSISGTRVNEQFF,TRBJ2-1,TRBV19,few,TRBD2
TGTGCCAGCAGCGTGGACCTGGGACTCATCTCTGGGGCCAACGTCCTGACTTTC,CASSVDLGLISGANVLTF,TRBJ2-6,TRBV9,few,.
TGTGCCAGCAGTAGGACTCTCGGGGGGACTGAAGCTTTCTTT,CASSRTLGGTEAFF,TRBJ1-1,TRBV12-3/TRBV12-4,few,.
TGTGCCAGCAGTTACACACAGGGGGGAGGCTACGAGCAGTACTTC,CASSYTQGGGYEQYF,TRBJ2-7,TRBV6-6,.,TRBD1
TGTGCCAGCAGTTTGTCCGGGCATGGCTACACCTTC,CASSLSGHGYTF,TRBJ1-2,TRBV12-3/TRBV12-4,few,.
TGTGCCAGCAGCTCCGCGAGGGGGCAGTTCTTC,CASSSARGQFF,TRBJ2-1,TRBV7-2,.,.
TGTGCCAGCAGTGCCTCTCTTACAGGGGGCACTGAAGCTTTCTTT,CASSASLTGGTEAFF,TRBJ1-1,TRBV12-3/TRBV12-4,.,TRBD1
TGTGCCAGCAGCCAAGGGACAGGGGCCTCTTATGGCTACACCTTC,CASSQGTGASYGYTF,TRBJ1-2,TRBV14,.,TRBD1
TGTGCCAGCAGCCAAGTTCTCGCGTCTGAAGCTTTCTTT,CASSQVLASEAFF,TRBJ1-1,TRBV3-1,few,.
TGTCCCAGCAGGGGTCTAGCGGAGACCCAGTACTTC,CPSRGLAETQYF,TRBJ2-5,TRBV7-6,.,.
TGTGCCAGCAGTTTAGAGAACAGATTCTACGAGCAGTACTTC,CASSLENRFYEQYF,TRBJ2-7,TRBV12-3/TRBV12-4,.,.
TGTGCCAGCAGCTCCTACTCCCGTGTGGAAACAGATACGCAGTATTTT,CASSSYSRVETDTQYF,TRBJ2-3,TRBV7-2,many,.
TGTGCCAGCAGTTACGTGGGGAATCAGCCCCAGCATTTT,CASSYVGNQPQHF,TRBJ1-5,TRBV6-2/TRBV6-3,.,.
TGTGCCAGCAGCACCCCGACAGGGGACTTCTATAATTCACCCCTCCACTTT,CASSTPTGDFYNSPLHF,TRBJ1-6,TRBV7-2,many,TRBD1
TGTGCCAGCAGCCCGACCGGACAGCAAGAGACCCAGTACTTC,CASSPTGQQETQYF,TRBJ2-5,TRBV5-4,.,.
TGTGCCAGCAGGGAGCAGGGTAAGGAGAACACTGAAGCTTTCTTT,CASREQGKENTEAFF,TRBJ1-1,TRBV28,.,.
TGTGCCAGCAGCAAGGACCGGTTTAGCACAGATACGCAGTATTTT,CASSKDRFSTDTQYF,TRBJ2-3,TRBV9,.,.
TGTGCCAGCAGTTTATTGCCCACCTCTAATGAGCAGTTCTTC,CASSLLPTSNEQFF,TRBJ2-1,TRBV27,.,.
TGTGCCAGTAGTATCAGGGTCGGGGGCCCCGGAGAGACCCAGTACTTC,CASSIRVGGPGETQYF,TRBJ2-5,TRBV19,few,.
TGTGCCAGCAGTTACGGGCCCCCGGAAAGCAATGAGCAGTTCTTC,CASSYGPPESNEQFF,TRBJ2-1,TRBV6-5,many,.
TGTGCCAGCGGTAAACTGAGCCTGAACACTGAAGCTTTCTTT,CASGKLSLNTEAFF,TRBJ1-1,TRBV27,many,.
TGTGCCAGCAGTGCCGGGACCAACTACAATGAGCAGTTCTTC,CASSAGTNYNEQFF,TRBJ2-1,TRBV2,few,.
TGTGCCAGCAGTCTCAACCCGGGGGGCCATCAGCCCCAGCATTTT,CASSLNPGGHQPQHF,TRBJ1-5,TRBV28,.,.
TGTGCCAGCAGTTACGGAAGGACCCTCTCCTACGAGCAGTACTTC,CASSYGRTLSYEQYF,TRBJ2-7,TRBV6-2/TRBV6-3,few,.
TGTGCCAGCAGTGACAGCAACCTTTATAATAATTCACCCCTCCACTTT,CASSDSNLYNNSPLHF,TRBJ1-6,TRBV2,.,.